This entry lists 20 T cell receptor beta chains sequenced from one sample in a study of T-cell memory formation after mild COVID-19. TCRdb re-called the 5' RACE reads through MiXCR, storing one row per CDR3 protein. Of fewer than 150,000 distinct CDR3 sequences in the sample, roughly 13% are singletons; the top ten hold around 28%. The sequencing input was PBMCs or a T cell subset sorted from them (not recorded which). Receptors were obtained from an adult woman who had mild COVID-19 (a few samples of this study predate the infection). Cell type and time point are not known.

This clonotype was recorded a few times. The V call is TRBV7-6, the J call TRBJ1-5; D unclear. Germline V gives CDR1 SGHVS, CDR2 FNYEAQ. This CDR3 region has 16 residues. Trimming removed 5 bases at V and 7 bases at J, with 21 bases between. CDR3 sequence reads: CASSLGPAGGGQPQHF. The CDR3 DNA reads as TGTGCCAGCAGCCTGGGTCCCGCAGGCGGCGGGCAGCCCCAGCATTTT. Supplemented by reference TRBV7-6 and TRBJ1-5, the full variable domain reads GAGVSQSPRYKVTKRGQDVALRCDPISGHVSLYWYRQALGQGPEFLTYFNYEAQQDKSGLPNDRFSAERPEGSISTLTIQRTEQRDSAMYRCASSLGPAGGGQPQHFGDGTRLSIL.

The table lists this clonotype with a few counts. The CDR3 coding sequence is TGCGCCAGCAGCCAAGTAGAATACCGTCTGTCTGATGAAGACTACAATGAGCAGTTCTTC. It specifies CASSQVEYRLSDEDYNEQFF. The rearrangement uses TRBV4-3 and TRBJ2-1; D call uncertain. The germline V and J ends were trimmed by 1 base and 3 bases, with 25 bases remaining between them. The CDR3 is made up of 20 amino acids. Germline assignment: CDR1 LGHNA and CDR2 YSLEER.

This clonotype was picked up a small number of times. This sequence joins TRBV6-6 and TRBJ1-3; no reliable D call. The germline V gene has CDR1 MNHNY and CDR2 SVGAGI (reference sequence). With 7 bases removed from V and 9 bases from J, the gap between germline ends came to 22 bases. The CDR3 sequence is 15 residues long. The CDR3 loop is CASIHWGLTGPTIYF. CDR3 in DNA: TGTGCCAGCATCCATTGGGGTCTAACTGGCCCCACCATATATTTT.

Ten or more counts support this clonotype. The CDR3 reads CASSQGLGDSFSYEQYF. CDR3 in DNA: TGCGCCAGCAGCCAAGGACTTGGTGACAGCTTCTCCTACGAGCAGTACTTC. The chain joins TRBV4-3 to TRBJ2-7; perhaps TRBD1 as D (5 bases). The germline V gene encodes CDR1 LGHNA and CDR2 YSLEER. Trimming took 1 base from V and 0 from J, leaving 16 bases between them. This CDR3 is built from 17 residues.

This chain uses TRBV7-9 with TRBJ2-2, with D unresolved. This CDR3 is 14 amino acids long. Germline V lookup: CDR1 SEHNR, CDR2 FQNEAQ (reference sequence). V was trimmed by 5 bases and J by 1 base, leaving 8 bases between them. DNA of the CDR3: TGTGCCAGCAGCGGCAACAGGAACACCGGGGAGCTGTTTTTT. Protein sequence: CASSGNRNTGELFF.

The sample holds a few counts of this clonotype. The chain joins TRBV13 to TRBJ1-1; perhaps TRBD1 as D (6 bases). Germline CDR1 reads PRHDT; CDR2 reads FYEKMQ (reference sequence). This CDR3 has 15 amino acids. Trimming left V 1 base short and J 11 bases short, with 20 bases between. CDR3: CASSLEQGLGQKAFF. The DNA of the CDR3 is TGTGCCAGCAGCTTAGAACAGGGCCTCGGTCAGAAGGCTTTCTTT.

This clonotype was counted a few times. The J gene is TRBJ2-1, the V gene TRBV15, with D perhaps given as TRBD1 or TRBD2 (6 bases each). Germline V gives CDR1 LNHNV, CDR2 YYDKDF (reference sequence). V dropped 0 bases and J dropped 0 bases, with 9 bases sitting between them. The CDR3 has 16 residues. CDR3 bases: TGTGCCACCAGCAGAGAACGGGGGCCCTCCTACAATGAGCAGTTCTTC. Protein: CATSRERGPSYNEQFF.

The chain couples TRBV24-1 to TRBJ2-5, with 14 bases aligning to TRBD2. Germline V gives CDR1 KGHDR, CDR2 SFDVKD. The V segment lost 7 bases and the J segment 4 bases; nucleotides outside the gene matches: 7. The CDR3 is 16 amino acids. CDR3 nucleotide sequence: TGTGCCACCAGCCAGAGGGGACTAGCGGGGGTAGAGACCCAGTACTTC. Residues: CATSQRGLAGVETQYF.

In its sample, this clonotype was seen a few times. This chain links TRBV13 with TRBJ2-1; D is uncertain. The CDR3 loop spans 14 amino acids. The germline V gene has CDR1 PRHDT and CDR2 FYEKMQ (reference sequence). V was cut by 0 bases and J by 12 bases, with 15 bases left in between. CDR3 nucleotide sequence: TGTGCCAGCAGCTTAGGAGCTAGGGTGACGGTGCAGTTCTTC. Encoded protein: CASSLGARVTVQFF.

V gene TRBV4-1 combines with J gene TRBJ1-2; 7 positions match TRBD1. The CDR3 has 14 amino acids. After removal of 4 bases from V and 3 bases from J, the junction contained 5 bases not matched to a gene. Germline V CDR1 and CDR2: MGHRA, YSYEKL. CDR3 region: CASSPMTGYYGYTF. CDR3 in DNA: TGCGCCAGCAGCCCGATGACAGGGTACTATGGCTACACCTTC.

For this clonotype: The junction departs from the called germline gene at one end, perhaps through a read error. The DNA for the CDR3 is TGTGCTAGCAGCATCGGGACGGGTACGAATGAGCAGTTCTTC. Its protein is CASSIGTGTNEQFF. The chain recombines TRBV7-7 with TRBJ2-1, with D perhaps assigned TRBD1 or TRBD2 (5 bases each). The CDR3 runs 14 residues. The germline gives CDR1 SSHAT, CDR2 FNYEAQ (reference sequence).

The rearrangement joins TRBV29-1 to TRBJ1-2; 7 bases fit TRBD1. The ends lost 1 base at V and 10 bases at J; junction bases unmatched: 3. The V gene's germline CDR1 is SQVTM and CDR2 ANQGSEA. This CDR3 contains 11 residues. The CDR3 sequence is CSVEAQGIYTF. The CDR3 nucleotides are TGCAGCGTTGAAGCACAGGGGATCTACACCTTC.

V usage is TRBV10-3 and J usage is TRBJ1-1, with D possibly TRBD1 on 5 matching bases. The germline gives CDR1 ENHRY, CDR2 SYGVKD. Trimming took 2 bases from V and 1 from J, leaving 17 bases between them. The CDR3 contains 17 residues. The CDR3 protein is CAISEGQGVERNTEAFF. DNA of the CDR3: TGTGCCATCAGTGAGGGGCAGGGAGTAGAACGGAACACTGAAGCTTTCTTT.

The sample holds a few counts of this clonotype. The chain employs TRBV4-3 and TRBJ2-7; 7 bases map to TRBD2. CDR1 and CDR2 (germline): LGHNA, YSLEER. V lost 0 bases, J lost 6 bases, and 11 bases stayed unmatched. The CDR3 spans 16 residues. CDR3 bases: TGCGCCAGCAGCCAAGATTATGAGGGAGGGCCCGGCGAGCAGTACTTC. This gives the protein CASSQDYEGGPGEQYF.

This chain links TRBV6-2 or TRBV6-3 with TRBJ1-3, with a tentative D call TRBD1 (6 bases). The CDR3 loop spans 15 amino acids. Trimming removed 6 bases at V and 0 bases at J, with 12 bases between. The germline V gene encodes CDR1 MNHEY and CDR2 SVGEGT. CDR3 loop: CASSPGHPSGNTIYF. The DNA of the CDR3 is TGTGCCAGCAGCCCGGGACATCCCTCTGGAAACACCATATATTTT.

This clonotype was counted only a few times. The chain links TRBV29-1 to TRBJ2-1; no definite D call. Germline values: CDR1 SQVTM, CDR2 ANQGSEA. V lost 6 bases to trimming and J lost 6 bases, with 3 bases between them. This CDR3 is built from 9 residues. The CDR3 DNA is TGCAGCGTCCCCAATGAGCAGTTCTTC. The encoded protein is CSVPNEQFF.

The V and J genes are TRBV24-1 and TRBJ2-5; unclear D gene. CDR3 length: 18 amino acids. V was pared by 4 bases and J by 5 bases, with 25 bases between. The V gene's germline CDR1 is KGHDR and CDR2 SFDVKD. CDR3 in amino acids: CATSEHSTTWAKHETQYF. The CDR3 DNA reads TGTGCCACCAGTGAGCACTCTACGACTTGGGCTAAGCATGAGACCCAGTACTTC.

V and J are TRBV6-6 and TRBJ1-2, with 11 positions matching TRBD1. The CDR3 has 15 residues. Germline V CDR1 and CDR2: MNHNY, SVGAGI (reference sequence). The V gene end was trimmed by 2 bases and the J gene end by 4 bases; junction bases not matched to a gene: 3. The CDR3 DNA is TGTGCCAGCAGTTACACCGGGACAGGGGGCTATGGCTACACCTTC. This sequence encodes CASSYTGTGGYGYTF.

This clonotype has just a few counts. The chain combines TRBV12-3 or TRBV12-4 with TRBJ2-7; D may be TRBD1 or TRBD2 (6 bases each). This CDR3 contains 15 residues. V shed 3 bases and J shed 3 bases, with 15 bases lying between them. The CDR3 reads CASSFMGGGHYEQYF. CDR3 sequence (DNA): TGTGCCAGCAGTTTCATGGGGGGCGGTCACTACGAGCAGTACTTC.

This clonotype was counted between two and nine times. V gene TRBV25-1 combines with J gene TRBJ2-1; 7 positions agree with TRBD2. This CDR3 is built from 17 residues. Germline CDR1 MGHDK, CDR2 SYGVNS. Trimming took 4 bases from V and 0 from J; bases not matched to a gene: 9. CDR3 region: CASSAHPSGLSYNEQFF. CDR3 nucleotides: TGTGCCAGCAGTGCCCACCCTAGCGGACTCTCCTACAATGAGCAGTTCTTC.